This TCR beta chain comes out of a study of T cell responses to AZD1222 COVID-19 vaccine. Comments on this clone: What it binds is unknown.

It was second doses at about 4 or about 12 weeks that were pooled. The CDR3 spans 14 residues. Per germline, CDR1 SEHNR and CDR2 FQNEAQ (reference sequence). Unmatched junction bases numbered 6, after V lost 5 bases and J lost 4 bases. Some clones are missing from TCRdb's copy, which holds only in-frame ones; the method was immunoSEQ multiplex PCR. The repertoire has about 150,000 clones, just over 85% of them found once; the top ten carry 5% to 5.5%. Study-wide results and limits: Repertoires were collected only later (after the peak T cell response had occurred).

The source was peripheral blood, collected 28 days after the second AZD1222 dose. The chain combines TRBV7-9 with TRBJ2-7, with 9 positions matching TRBD1. This TCR came from an adult who received the AZD1222 COVID-19 vaccine. CDR3 in amino acids: CASSPTGGAYEQYF. The CDR3, as DNA: TGTGCCAGCAGCCCTACAGGGGGCGCTTACGAGCAGTACTTC. Using reference TRBV7-9 and TRBJ2-7 for the parts outside the CDR3, the full variable domain is DTGVSQNPRHKITKRGQNVTFRCDPISEHNRLYWYRQTLGQGPEFLTYFQNEAQLEKSRLLSDRFSAERPKGSFSTLEIQRTEQGDSAMYLCASSPTGGAYEQYFGPGTRLTVT.